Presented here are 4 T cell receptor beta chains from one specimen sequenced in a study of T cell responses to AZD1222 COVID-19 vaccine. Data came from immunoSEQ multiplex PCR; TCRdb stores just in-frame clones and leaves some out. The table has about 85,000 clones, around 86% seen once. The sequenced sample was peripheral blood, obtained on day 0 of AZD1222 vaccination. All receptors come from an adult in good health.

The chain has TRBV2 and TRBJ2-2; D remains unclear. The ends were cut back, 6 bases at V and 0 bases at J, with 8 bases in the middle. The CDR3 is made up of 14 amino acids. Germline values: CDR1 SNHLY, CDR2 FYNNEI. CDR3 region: CASRLIANTGELFF. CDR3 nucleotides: TGTGCCAGCAGGCTTATCGCGAACACCGGGGAGCTGTTTTTT.

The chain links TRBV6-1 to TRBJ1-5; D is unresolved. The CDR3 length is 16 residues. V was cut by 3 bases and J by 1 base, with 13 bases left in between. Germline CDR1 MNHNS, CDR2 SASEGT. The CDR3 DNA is TGTGCCAGCAGTGAGGGAACCATCGCGAGCAATCAGCCCCAGCATTTT. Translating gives CASSEGTIASNQPQHF.

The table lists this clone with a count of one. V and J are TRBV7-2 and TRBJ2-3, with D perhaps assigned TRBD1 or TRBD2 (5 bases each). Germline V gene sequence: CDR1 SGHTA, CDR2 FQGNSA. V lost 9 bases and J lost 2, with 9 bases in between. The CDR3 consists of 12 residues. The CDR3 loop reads CASGTYTDTQYF. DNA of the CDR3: TGTGCCAGTGGGACCTACACAGATACGCAGTATTTT.

The CDR3 loop is CATTRGSYEQYF. In DNA, the CDR3 is TGTGCCACTACTCGGGGCTCCTACGAGCAGTACTTC. V and J are TRBV28 and TRBJ2-7, with D possibly matching TRBD2 (5 bases). This CDR3 region has 12 residues. In germline, CDR1 is MDHEN, CDR2 SYDVKM. Between the trimmed V and J ends, which lost 10 bases and 0 bases, there was a span of 10 bases. Full variable domain (missing parts from reference TRBV28 and TRBJ2-7): DVKVTQSSRYLVKRTGEKVFLECVQDMDHENMFWYRQDPGLGLRLIYFSYDVKMKEKGDIPEGYSVSREKKERFSLILESASTNQTSMYLCATTRGSYEQYFGPGTRLTVT.